This T cell receptor (beta chain) was sequenced for a study of regulatory T cells in long-lasting Graves disease. Study-wide results and caveats: Thyroid tissue was not sampled; only peripheral blood was. Persistent Graves' patients showed reduced TCR diversity versus newly diagnosed patients.

Time point given: persistent/refractory GD, antithyroid drugs over 5 years with positive TRAb. The TCR library was made from RNA that had been extracted from PBMCs in TRIzol. Xi'an, China, was home to the endocrinology department that provided patients. To make TCR beta libraries, researchers used iRepertoire HTBI primers and Arm-PCR of CDR3 regions. MiXCR, run by TCRdb on the multiplex PCR reads, gives a single entry per CDR3 protein. The table records a few hundred thousand distinct CDR3 sequences, 20% to 30% of them present only once. The sample holds many counts of this clonotype. Its antigen is currently unknown. V was clipped by 5 bases and J by 4 bases; unmatched bases: 5. Germline assignment: CDR1 MDHEN and CDR2 SYDVKM. CDR3 length: 13 residues.

The sample here was peripheral blood mononuclear cells (PBMCs), taken when the disease was refractory, from a patient treated with antithyroid drugs. This sequence originates from a female donor with Graves disease. The chain carries TRBV28 and TRBJ2-7, with 7 bases that match TRBD1. The CDR3 spells CASSEGAMYEQYF. CDR3 nucleotide sequence: TGTGCCAGCAGTGAGGGGGCTATGTACGAGCAGTACTTC.